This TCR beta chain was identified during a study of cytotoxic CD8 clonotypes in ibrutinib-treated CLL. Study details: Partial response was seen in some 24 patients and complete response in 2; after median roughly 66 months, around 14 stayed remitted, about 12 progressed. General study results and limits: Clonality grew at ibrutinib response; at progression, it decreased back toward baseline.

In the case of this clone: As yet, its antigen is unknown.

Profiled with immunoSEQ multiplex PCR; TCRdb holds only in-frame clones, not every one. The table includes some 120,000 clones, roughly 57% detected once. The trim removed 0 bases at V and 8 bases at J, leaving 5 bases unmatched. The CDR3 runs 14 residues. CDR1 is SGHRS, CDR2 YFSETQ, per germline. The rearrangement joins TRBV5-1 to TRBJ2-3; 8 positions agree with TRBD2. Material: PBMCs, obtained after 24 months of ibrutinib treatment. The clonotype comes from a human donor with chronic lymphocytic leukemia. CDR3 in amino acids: CASSLETSVTTQYF. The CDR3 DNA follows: TGCGCCAGCAGCTTGGAGACTAGCGTTACTACGCAGTATTTT. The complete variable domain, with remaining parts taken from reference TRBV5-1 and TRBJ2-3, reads KAGVTQTPRYLIKTRGQQVTLSCSPISGHRSVSWYQQTPGQGLQFLFEYFSETQRNKGNFPGRFSGRQFSNSRSEMNVSTLELGDSALYLCASSLETSVTTQYFGPGTRLTVL.